One and the same sample provided the 8 T cell receptor beta chains below, sequenced in a study of blood T cell repertoires in COVID-19. Measured with immunoSEQ multiplex PCR; TCRdb has only the in-frame clones, and not every one. Of 130,000 or so clones listed, 85% to 90% were seen once; the top ten hold less than 5.5%. The material sequenced was peripheral blood. These receptors all stem from a man between 60 and 70 years old with COVID-19, enrolled during active disease.

The V gene is TRBV25-1, the J gene TRBJ1-5, with TRBD1 matching 7 bases. The CDR3 loop spans 14 amino acids. Germline assignment: CDR1 MGHDK and CDR2 SYGVNS. Trimming cost V 1 base and J 4 bases; bases outside gene matches: 1. Here the CDR3 DNA reads TGTGCCAGCAGTGAATCGGACAGGAATCAGCCCCAGCATTTT. Protein: CASSESDRNQPQHF.

The chain employs TRBV19 and TRBJ2-1, with TRBD1 matching over 9 bases. This CDR3 comprises 16 residues. The germline CDR1 and CDR2 sequences are LNHDA and SQIVND (reference sequence). V shed 3 bases, J shed 2 bases, and the junction held 5 bases outside the gene matches. This CDR3 is CASSIGTGRAYNEQFF. The CDR3 coding sequence is TGTGCCAGTAGTATCGGGACAGGGCGCGCCTACAATGAGCAGTTCTTC. The entire variable domain, with the rest obtained from reference TRBV19 and TRBJ2-1, is as follows: DGGITQSPKYLFRKEGQNVTLSCEQNLNHDAMYWYRQDPGQGLRLIYYSQIVNDFQKGDIAEGYSVSREKKESFPLTVTSAQKNPTAFYLCASSIGTGRAYNEQFFGPGTRLTVL.

The rearrangement links TRBV9 to TRBJ1-4; possibly TRBD1 for D (5 bases). V dropped 4 bases and J dropped 4 bases, with 20 bases sitting between them. The CDR3 extends over 17 amino acids. The V gene's germline CDR1 is SGDLS and CDR2 YYNGEE. The CDR3 here is CASSPRLTGGNNEKLFF. CDR3 nucleotides: TGTGCCAGCAGCCCTCGACTGACCGGGGGGAATAATGAAAAACTGTTTTTT.

The CDR3, as DNA: TGTGCCAGCAGCGCTAACAGGGCAACTAATGAAAAACTGTTTTTT. This codes for CASSANRATNEKLFF. The chain is built from TRBV2 and TRBJ1-4, with D tentatively TRBD1 (6 bases). The V and J ends lost 6 bases and 0 bases respectively, with 11 bases between them. CDR3 size: 15 residues. The germline gives CDR1 SNHLY, CDR2 FYNNEI.

The chain uses TRBV10-1 and TRBJ2-3; the match to TRBD2 covers 10 bases. Trimming at V came to 4 bases and at J to 9 bases, leaving 7 bases not matched to a gene. The CDR3 is made up of 14 amino acids. Per the germline V gene, CDR1 is WNHNN and CDR2 is SYGVQD (reference sequence). Here the CDR3 DNA reads TGCGCCAGCAGTGCTCTAGCGGGGGCTGGAACGCAGTATTTT. Translating gives CASSALAGAGTQYF.

The genes are TRBV6-5 and TRBJ2-5; possibly TRBD1 for D (6 bases). Trimming removed 6 bases at V and 2 bases at J, with 7 bases between. The CDR3 spans 12 residues. Germline V gene data show CDR1 as MNHEY and CDR2 as SVGAGI. CDR3 protein: CASSTGQETQYF. CDR3 bases: TGTGCCAGCAGCACAGGGCAAGAGACCCAGTACTTC.

The chain uses TRBV11-2 and TRBJ1-2; 7 bases fit TRBD1. CDR1 and CDR2 (germline): SGHAT, FQNNGV. There are 12 residues in the CDR3. V was clipped by 6 bases and J by 4 bases; unmatched bases: 2. Here the CDR3 reads CASSRDSYGYTF. The CDR3 DNA reads as TGTGCCAGCAGTCGGGACAGCTATGGCTACACCTTC.

This sequence joins TRBV19 and TRBJ2-3; D is possibly TRBD1 (6 bases). CDR3 length: 15 amino acids. The V and J ends lost 5 bases and 4 bases respectively, with 16 bases between them. The germline CDR1 and CDR2 sequences are LNHDA and SQIVND (reference sequence). In DNA form, the CDR3 reads TGTGCCAGTAGTCTACAGGGATCTAGACCAGATACGCAGTATTTT. It translates to CASSLQGSRPDTQYF.